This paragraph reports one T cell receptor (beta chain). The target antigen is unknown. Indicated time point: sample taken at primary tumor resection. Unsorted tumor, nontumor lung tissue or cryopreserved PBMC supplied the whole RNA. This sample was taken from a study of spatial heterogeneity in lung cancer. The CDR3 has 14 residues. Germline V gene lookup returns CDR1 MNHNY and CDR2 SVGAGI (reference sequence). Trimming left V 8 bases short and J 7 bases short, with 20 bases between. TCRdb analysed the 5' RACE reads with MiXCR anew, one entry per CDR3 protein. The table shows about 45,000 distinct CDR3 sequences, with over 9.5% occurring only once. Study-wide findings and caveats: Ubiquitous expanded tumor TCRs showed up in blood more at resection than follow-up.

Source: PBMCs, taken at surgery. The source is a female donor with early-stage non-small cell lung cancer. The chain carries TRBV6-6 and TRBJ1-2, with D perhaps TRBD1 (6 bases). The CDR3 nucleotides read TGTGCCAGCCAGTCCAGGGGTACTTTGGGTGGCTACACCTTC. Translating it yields CASQSRGTLGGYTF.